The rows below give T cell receptor beta chains drawn from one sample of a study of blood T cell repertoires in COVID-19. Sequenced by immunoSEQ multiplex PCR; TCRdb stores in-frame clones only, minus some. The top ten hold roughly 16% of the sample, which has 15,000 to 20,000 clones, around 84% seen once. Sequencing was performed on peripheral blood. The receptor source for this set is a human donor with active COVID-19. The donor label of this sample is uncertain. Both conserved end residues are part of each CDR3. The D gene is left open where the match is weak. Clone size is stated in some rows and not others, as once, few, many or a class when expanded.

CDR3 DNA: TGTGCCAGCAGTGAATATTCCCGTCATAATTCACCCCTCCACTTT; CDR3 protein: CASSEYSRHNSPLHF; CDR3 length: 15; clone size: few; V gene: TRBV25-1; J gene: TRBJ1-6; D gene: NA
CDR3 DNA: TGTGCCAGTAGTATCTTTCTCTCGGGACAGGTTTATCCGTTCTTC; CDR3 protein: CASSIFLSGQVYPFF; CDR3 length: 15; clone size: NA; V gene: TRBV19; J gene: TRBJ2-1; D gene: TRBD1
CDR3 DNA: TGTGCCAGCAGCTTACGGACAGCACCTTATGGCTACACCTTC; CDR3 protein: CASSLRTAPYGYTF; CDR3 length: 14; clone size: few; V gene: TRBV5-4; J gene: TRBJ1-2; D gene: NA
CDR3 DNA: TGTGCCAGCAGCTTAGCCCGACTAGCGAGAATCACAGATACGCAGTATTTT; CDR3 protein: CASSLARLARITDTQYF; CDR3 length: 17; clone size: NA; V gene: TRBV7-2; J gene: TRBJ2-3; D gene: TRBD2
CDR3 DNA: TGTGCCAGCAGCCCGCGGGACAGCTCGTACCAAGAGACCCAGTACTTC; CDR3 protein: CASSPRDSSYQETQYF; CDR3 length: 16; clone size: NA; V gene: TRBV9; J gene: TRBJ2-5; D gene: NA
CDR3 DNA: TGTGCCAGCAGTTATGCCCCGGGAAATAATTCACCCCTCCACTTT; CDR3 protein: CASSYAPGNNSPLHF; CDR3 length: 15; clone size: NA; V gene: TRBV6-5; J gene: TRBJ1-6; D gene: NA
CDR3 DNA: TGTGCCAGCAGCTTAGAGAGATCCCAGCCCCAGCATTTT; CDR3 protein: CASSLERSQPQHF; CDR3 length: 13; clone size: NA; V gene: TRBV11-2; J gene: TRBJ1-5; D gene: NA
CDR3 DNA: TGTGCCACCAGTGGTTGGGACAGGGGGACAGATACGCAGTATTTT; CDR3 protein: CATSGWDRGTDTQYF; CDR3 length: 15; clone size: NA; V gene: TRBV24-1; J gene: TRBJ2-3; D gene: TRBD1
CDR3 DNA: TGCGCCAGCAGCTTGGGGCAGGGGGCTACAGATACGCAGTATTTT; CDR3 protein: CASSLGQGATDTQYF; CDR3 length: 15; clone size: NA; V gene: TRBV5-1; J gene: TRBJ2-3; D gene: TRBD1
CDR3 DNA: TGTGCCAGCTCACCCCAGCGGGGAAGGAACACCGGGGAGCTGTTTTTT; CDR3 protein: CASSPQRGRNTGELFF; CDR3 length: 16; clone size: NA; V gene: TRBV18; J gene: TRBJ2-2; D gene: TRBD2
CDR3 DNA: TGTGCCAGCAGCCAAGATGCCAGAAGCTATGGCTACACCTTC; CDR3 protein: CASSQDARSYGYTF; CDR3 length: 14; clone size: NA; V gene: TRBV3-1/TRBV3-2; J gene: TRBJ1-2; D gene: NA
CDR3 DNA: TGTGCCAGCAGCCGAAGCTCTAGCGGGGGCCCAGATACGCAGTATTTT; CDR3 protein: CASSRSSSGGPDTQYF; CDR3 length: 16; clone size: NA; V gene: TRBV7-3; J gene: TRBJ2-3; D gene: TRBD2
CDR3 DNA: TGTGCCAGCAGCGTAGGTCGGGGGGGGCTCGGTACGCAGTATTTT; CDR3 protein: CASSVGRGGLGTQYF; CDR3 length: 15; clone size: once; V gene: TRBV9; J gene: TRBJ2-3; D gene: TRBD2
CDR3 DNA: TGTGCCAGCAGTGGGACTAGCGGGGGGACCGGCACAGATACGCAGTATTTT; CDR3 protein: CASSGTSGGTGTDTQYF; CDR3 length: 17; clone size: few; V gene: TRBV2; J gene: TRBJ2-3; D gene: TRBD2
CDR3 DNA: TGTGCCAGCAGCCAAGATAACGCTTGGGGGGTGACAGATACGCAGTATTTT; CDR3 protein: CASSQDNAWGVTDTQYF; CDR3 length: 17; clone size: NA; V gene: TRBV4-2; J gene: TRBJ2-3; D gene: NA
CDR3 DNA: TGTGCCAGCAGTCTTTTAGCGGGAGACTACAATGAGCAGTTCTTC; CDR3 protein: CASSLLAGDYNEQFF; CDR3 length: 15; clone size: NA; V gene: TRBV27; J gene: TRBJ2-1; D gene: TRBD2
CDR3 DNA: TGTGCCAGCAGTGAGGAGGGACAGGGGCACTCTGGAAACACCATATATTTT; CDR3 protein: CASSEEGQGHSGNTIYF; CDR3 length: 17; clone size: NA; V gene: TRBV6-4; J gene: TRBJ1-3; D gene: TRBD1
CDR3 DNA: TGTGCCAGCAGCTTGGTGGTAGCAACTAATGAAAAACTGTTTTTT; CDR3 protein: CASSLVVATNEKLFF; CDR3 length: 15; clone size: NA; V gene: TRBV7-2; J gene: TRBJ1-4; D gene: NA
CDR3 DNA: TGTGCCAGTAGTATAGGTCCAGAAAATTCACCCCTCCACTTT; CDR3 protein: CASSIGPENSPLHF; CDR3 length: 14; clone size: NA; V gene: TRBV19; J gene: TRBJ1-6; D gene: NA
CDR3 DNA: TGTGCCAGCAGCCATAGCGGGGGAGGTTACAATGAGCAGTTCTTC; CDR3 protein: CASSHSGGGYNEQFF; CDR3 length: 15; clone size: NA; V gene: TRBV7-3; J gene: TRBJ2-1; D gene: TRBD2
CDR3 DNA: TGTGCCAGCAGACTAGCGGGGGTCGAGCAGTACTTC; CDR3 protein: CASRLAGVEQYF; CDR3 length: 12; clone size: NA; V gene: TRBV12-3/TRBV12-4; J gene: TRBJ2-7; D gene: TRBD2
CDR3 DNA: TGTGCCAGCAGCGCAACGGGGGGGCTCAAAGATACGCAGTATTTT; CDR3 protein: CASSATGGLKDTQYF; CDR3 length: 15; clone size: few; V gene: TRBV7-3; J gene: TRBJ2-3; D gene: TRBD2
CDR3 DNA: TGTGCCAGCAGCTTCTCCGTCGCCGGGGAGCTGTTTTTT; CDR3 protein: CASSFSVAGELFF; CDR3 length: 13; clone size: NA; V gene: TRBV11-2; J gene: TRBJ2-2; D gene: NA
CDR3 DNA: TGTGCCAGCAGCTCAATAGCGGGGGGGCGGGAGCAGTTCTTC; CDR3 protein: CASSSIAGGREQFF; CDR3 length: 14; clone size: NA; V gene: TRBV7-9; J gene: TRBJ2-1; D gene: TRBD2
CDR3 DNA: TGTGCCAGCAGTTACTCTACTAACTATGGCTACACCTTC; CDR3 protein: CASSYSTNYGYTF; CDR3 length: 13; clone size: NA; V gene: TRBV6-2/TRBV6-3; J gene: TRBJ1-2; D gene: NA
CDR3 DNA: TGTGCCAGCATCCCGACAGGGGGCTCCTACGAGCAGTACTTC; CDR3 protein: CASIPTGGSYEQYF; CDR3 length: 14; clone size: once; V gene: TRBV7-8; J gene: TRBJ2-7; D gene: TRBD1
CDR3 DNA: TGTGCCAGCAGTGATAAAGGACAGGGGGCATGGGGCTACACCTTC; CDR3 protein: CASSDKGQGAWGYTF; CDR3 length: 15; clone size: NA; V gene: TRBV6-1; J gene: TRBJ1-2; D gene: TRBD1
CDR3 DNA: TGTGCCAGCAGCCGCGGGACAGGCTTGCCCGAGCAGTACTTC; CDR3 protein: CASSRGTGLPEQYF; CDR3 length: 14; clone size: NA; V gene: TRBV13; J gene: TRBJ2-7; D gene: TRBD1
CDR3 DNA: TGTGCCAGCAGCTTAGACAGGGACTCACCCCTCCACTTT; CDR3 protein: CASSLDRDSPLHF; CDR3 length: 13; clone size: NA; V gene: TRBV7-2; J gene: TRBJ1-6; D gene: NA
CDR3 DNA: TGTGCCAGCAGTTACGGACAGGGAGAGGTGGAGACCCAGTACTTC; CDR3 protein: CASSYGQGEVETQYF; CDR3 length: 15; clone size: NA; V gene: TRBV6-5; J gene: TRBJ2-5; D gene: TRBD1
CDR3 DNA: TGTGCCAGCAGCACCACCGGGAATTCACCCCTCCACTTT; CDR3 protein: CASSTTGNSPLHF; CDR3 length: 13; clone size: NA; V gene: TRBV9; J gene: TRBJ1-6; D gene: NA
CDR3 DNA: TGTGCCAGCAGCTTGTTTCGGGATAGCACAGCCAAAAACATTCAGTACTTC; CDR3 protein: CASSLFRDSTAKNIQYF; CDR3 length: 17; clone size: few; V gene: TRBV5-6; J gene: TRBJ2-4; D gene: NA
CDR3 DNA: TGTGCCAGCAGCCGACGACAGGGTAATGAGCAGTTCTTC; CDR3 protein: CASSRRQGNEQFF; CDR3 length: 13; clone size: NA; V gene: TRBV3-1/TRBV3-2; J gene: TRBJ2-1; D gene: TRBD1
CDR3 DNA: TGCGCCAGCAGCTTGGCCCCACAGGGGGCCGCTGAAAAACTGTTTTTT; CDR3 protein: CASSLAPQGAAEKLFF; CDR3 length: 16; clone size: NA; V gene: TRBV5-1; J gene: TRBJ1-4; D gene: TRBD1
CDR3 DNA: TGTGCCAGCAGTTACGGTTTAGCCTACGAGCAGTACTTC; CDR3 protein: CASSYGLAYEQYF; CDR3 length: 13; clone size: NA; V gene: TRBV6-5; J gene: TRBJ2-7; D gene: NA
CDR3 DNA: TGCGCCAGCAGCACTTATCCGGGACAGGGGCATTACGAGCAGTACTTC; CDR3 protein: CASSTYPGQGHYEQYF; CDR3 length: 16; clone size: NA; V gene: TRBV5-1; J gene: TRBJ2-7; D gene: TRBD1
CDR3 DNA: TGTGCCAGCAGCTCAGGGACACTAAGGGACTATGGCTACACCTTC; CDR3 protein: CASSSGTLRDYGYTF; CDR3 length: 15; clone size: once; V gene: TRBV7-3; J gene: TRBJ1-2; D gene: NA